These 26 T cell receptor beta chains were sequenced from one sample in a study of blood T cell repertoires in COVID-19. Sequencing used immunoSEQ multiplex PCR; TCRdb keeps in-frame clones, though not all of them. This repertoire shows about 180,000 clones, about 88% found once; its top ten account for less than 3.5%. The sample consisted of peripheral blood. The receptors stem from a woman aged 30 to 39 with active or convalescent COVID-19.

V gene TRBV5-5 combines with J gene TRBJ2-7; D is possibly TRBD1 (5 bases). Trimming cost V 0 bases and J 7 bases, with 11 bases left between them. Looked up from germline, CDR1 is SGHKS and CDR2 is YYEKEE (reference sequence). This CDR3 comprises 13 residues. CDR3 sequence (DNA): TGTGCCAGCAGCTTGGTACCAGGGAATGAGCAGTACTTC. Its translation is CASSLVPGNEQYF.

The chain employs TRBV27 and TRBJ2-1; 14 nucleotides line up with TRBD2. The CDR3 spans 16 residues. Germline V gives CDR1 MNHEY, CDR2 SMNVEV (reference sequence). V gave up 5 bases and J gave up 3 bases; unmatched junction bases: 3. Here the CDR3 reads CASSLGTSGSYNEQFF. In DNA, the CDR3 is TGTGCCAGCAGTCTCGGGACTAGCGGGAGCTACAATGAGCAGTTCTTC.

This sequence joins TRBV4-1 and TRBJ1-4, with D uncertain. This CDR3 region has 17 residues. Germline lookup yields CDR1 MGHRA and CDR2 YSYEKL. Trimming removed 4 bases from V and 7 bases from J, with 22 bases in between. The chain's CDR3 is CASSLPLLDGRGEKLFF. The CDR3 DNA follows: TGCGCCAGCAGCCTCCCATTACTGGACGGCCGGGGTGAAAAACTGTTTTTT.

This sequence joins TRBV4-2 and TRBJ2-2; TRBD2 aligns across 9 bases. The CDR3 runs 17 residues. Germline V gene sequence: CDR1 LGHNA, CDR2 YNFKEQ. V shed 0 bases and J 6 bases; nucleotides not matched to a gene: 8. As DNA, the CDR3 is TGTGCCAGCAGCCAAGATGTGCGGCGGGAGGGCCCCGGGGAGCTGTTTTTT. This translates into CASSQDVRREGPGELFF.

For the CDR3, the DNA is TGTGCCAGCAGCTTAGAATCCTCTTTCTCTGAAGCTTTCTTT. Amino acid sequence: CASSLESSFSEAFF. The chain has TRBV7-8 and TRBJ1-1; D is uncertain. Trimming removed 1 base at V and 6 bases at J, with 12 bases between. The CDR3 contains 14 residues. Germline-derived CDR1 and CDR2 are SGHVS and FQNEAQ.

The genes are TRBV2 and TRBJ2-6, with TRBD1 matching 8 bases. V trimming: 3 bases; J trimming: 0 bases; junction bases outside the gene matches: 4. The CDR3 totals 17 residues. CDR1 and CDR2 (germline): SNHLY, FYNNEI. The CDR3 is CASSDQGASSGANVLTF. The CDR3, as DNA: TGTGCCAGCAGTGATCAGGGGGCCAGCTCTGGGGCCAACGTCCTGACTTTC.

V and J are TRBV30 and TRBJ2-2, with a possible D match to TRBD1 (6 bases). Trimming removed 1 base at V and 8 bases at J, with 8 bases between. The length of the CDR3 is 12 residues. Germline assignment: CDR1 GTSNPN and CDR2 SVGIG (reference sequence). The CDR3 spells CAWSAGVGELFF. CDR3 nucleotide sequence: TGTGCCTGGAGTGCAGGGGTGGGGGAGCTGTTTTTT.

The chain employs TRBV19 and TRBJ1-5; 10 positions agree with TRBD1. The germline V gene encodes CDR1 LNHDA and CDR2 SQIVND (reference sequence). V was clipped by 5 bases and J by 6 bases; unmatched bases: 10. CDR3 length: 16 amino acids. CDR3 residues: CASSPGDRGSGQPQHF. Here the CDR3 DNA reads TGTGCCAGTAGTCCTGGGGACAGGGGTTCGGGTCAGCCCCAGCATTTT.

This clone occurred a few times. The CDR3 DNA reads TGTGCCAGTAGTATGGCAGTTAGGCAGGGGAAAAGAGGCAATCAGCCCCAGCATTTT. Translating gives CASSMAVRQGKRGNQPQHF. The chain links TRBV19 to TRBJ1-5; tentative D call: TRBD1 (6 bases). The germline V and J ends were trimmed by 3 bases and 2 bases, with 23 bases remaining between them. Germline V gene data show CDR1 as LNHDA and CDR2 as SQIVND (reference sequence). The CDR3 length is 19 residues.

The chain has TRBV2 and TRBJ1-4; D perhaps matches TRBD1 (6 bases). The V gene lost 3 bases and the J gene lost 7 bases, with 15 bases spanning the gap. This CDR3 is built from 15 residues. Per the germline V gene, CDR1 is SNHLY and CDR2 is FYNNEI. The CDR3 DNA follows: TGTGCCAGCAGTGAGACCGGGACACGGAGTGAAAAACTGTTTTTT. Translation: CASSETGTRSEKLFF.

The chain recombines TRBV4-1 with TRBJ2-5, with 8 bases identical to TRBD2. Germline V CDR1 and CDR2: MGHRA, YSYEKL. V lost 2 bases, J lost 5 bases, and 13 bases stayed unmatched. The CDR3 length is 17 residues. CDR3: CASSQLPGGGRWETQYF. For the CDR3, the DNA is TGCGCCAGCAGCCAACTACCGGGCGGGGGGCGTTGGGAGACCCAGTACTTC.

The rearrangement uses TRBV18 and TRBJ1-5, with 11 bases identical to TRBD1. The CDR3 extends over 16 amino acids. The V and J ends lost 2 bases and 4 bases, in that order; junction bases with no gene match: 4. CDR1 and CDR2 from the germline V gene are KGHSH and LQKENI. The CDR3 DNA is TGTGCCAGCTCACCATCGGGGACAGGGGGTAATCAGCCCCAGCATTTT. It translates to CASSPSGTGGNQPQHF.

This rearrangement joins TRBV29-1 to TRBJ2-3, with 7 bases identical to TRBD1. Trimming removed 4 bases from V and 0 bases from J; junction bases left unmatched: 1. This CDR3 comprises 13 residues. Germline-derived CDR1 and CDR2 are SQVTM and ANQGSEA. The CDR3 is CSVARGSTDTQYF. The CDR3 DNA reads TGCAGCGTTGCCAGGGGGAGCACAGATACGCAGTATTTT.

This clone was picked up one time. The gene calls are TRBV19 and TRBJ2-7, with 8 bases identical to TRBD1. Losses at the gene ends were 3 bases for V and 1 base for J; bases not matched to a gene: 11. The germline gives CDR1 LNHDA, CDR2 SQIVND (reference sequence). The CDR3 runs to 17 residues. The CDR3 protein is CASSIGQGAVGSYEQYF. The CDR3 region has the DNA TGTGCCAGTAGTATTGGCCAGGGGGCCGTTGGTTCCTACGAGCAGTACTTC.

This clone showed up just a few times. The V and J genes are TRBV11-2 and TRBJ1-5; no clear D gene. CDR1 and CDR2 (germline): SGHAT, FQNNGV. V lost 0 bases and J lost 8, with 11 bases in between. The CDR3 contains 14 residues. The CDR3, as DNA: TGTGCCAGCAGCTTAGACGAGGGTCTGAAGCCCCAGCATTTT. Amino acids: CASSLDEGLKPQHF. The whole variable domain, remainder taken from reference TRBV11-2 and TRBJ1-5, is EAGVAQSPRYKIIEKRQSVAFWCNPISGHATLYWYQQILGQGPKLLIQFQNNGVVDDSQLPKDRFSAERLKGVDSTLKIQPAKLEDSAVYLCASSLDEGLKPQHFGDGTRLSIL.

This chain connects TRBV18 to TRBJ1-1; D is uncertain. Trimming left V 5 bases short and J 2 bases short, with 6 bases between. Germline values: CDR1 KGHSH, CDR2 LQKENI. This CDR3 has 12 residues. CDR3 amino acids: CASSTLNTEAFF. CDR3 sequence (DNA): TGTGCCAGCTCAACACTAAACACTGAAGCTTTCTTT.

The gene calls are TRBV29-1 and TRBJ2-7; D is possibly TRBD1 (6 bases). Germline V CDR1 and CDR2: SQVTM, ANQGSEA. V was shortened by 6 bases and J by 3 bases, with 9 bases between the two germline ends. This CDR3 spans 11 amino acids. The CDR3 region has the DNA TGCAGCGTGCAGGGGTTCTACGAGCAGTACTTC. Protein product: CSVQGFYEQYF.

CDR3 sequence reads: CASSLSPQVTEAFF. As DNA, the CDR3 is TGTGCCAGCAGTTTATCTCCCCAGGTCACTGAAGCTTTCTTT. The chain joins TRBV27 to TRBJ1-1; D gene uncertain. The CDR3 is 14 amino acids. Trimming pared 0 bases from V and 4 bases from J, leaving 9 bases between. In germline, CDR1 is MNHEY, CDR2 SMNVEV (reference sequence).

A single count supports this clone. The genes are TRBV6-5 and TRBJ1-2; the match to TRBD1 covers 7 bases. The CDR3 spans 16 residues. V trimming: 2 bases; J trimming: 4 bases; junction bases outside the gene matches: 10. Germline lookup yields CDR1 MNHEY and CDR2 SVGAGI. The DNA of the CDR3 is TGTGCCAGCAGTTACGGGACCGAAGGGGGCCGCTATGGCTACACCTTC. Protein sequence: CASSYGTEGGRYGYTF.

The V call is TRBV10-2, the J call TRBJ2-5; D is undetermined. V lost 10 bases, J lost 5 bases, and 20 bases lay in between. The germline V gene has CDR1 WSHSY and CDR2 SAAADI. CDR3 length equals 14 residues. The CDR3 region is CATTQSLSGETQYF. CDR3 DNA: TGCGCCACTACCCAGAGCTTATCCGGGGAGACCCAGTACTTC.

This clone was picked up a small number of times. This chain links TRBV19 with TRBJ2-1; 7 nucleotides align to TRBD1. The ends lost 10 bases at V and 9 bases at J; junction bases unmatched: 15. Per germline, CDR1 LNHDA and CDR2 SQIVND (reference sequence). This CDR3 is built from 14 residues. The CDR3 is CATRPGQTLGEQFF. The CDR3 nucleotides are TGTGCCACCCGCCCGGGACAGACTTTGGGTGAGCAGTTCTTC.

The chain joins TRBV6-1 to TRBJ1-1; D unclear. Germline V CDR1 and CDR2: MNHNS, SASEGT. V dropped 0 bases and J dropped 1 base, with 9 bases sitting between them. This CDR3 spans 15 amino acids. Written as DNA, the CDR3 is TGTGCCAGCAGTGAAGCAGGCGGAGGGAACACTGAAGCTTTCTTT. It is translated as CASSEAGGGNTEAFF.

This clone was observed a single time. V is TRBV7-9 and J is TRBJ1-1; D call uncertain. The CDR3 loop spans 15 amino acids. CDR1 and CDR2 (germline): SEHNR, FQNEAQ (reference sequence). V shed 5 bases and J shed 3 bases, with 16 bases lying between them. CDR3 in DNA: TGTGCCAGCAGCACCGGGCTGTCCGGGGACACTGAAGCTTTCTTT. Encoded protein: CASSTGLSGDTEAFF.

The chain uses TRBV2 and TRBJ1-6; D not resolved. V was clipped by 6 bases and J by 9 bases, with 9 bases between them. Germline lookup yields CDR1 SNHLY and CDR2 FYNNEI. CDR3 length equals 12 residues. The CDR3 DNA follows: TGTGCCAGCAGGACTGCGGGTTCACCCCTCCACTTT. Protein sequence: CASRTAGSPLHF.

This chain connects TRBV14 to TRBJ1-6; D perhaps matches TRBD1 (6 bases). V was cut by 8 bases and J by 4 bases, with 12 bases left in between. This CDR3 comprises 14 residues. CDR1 is SGHDN and CDR2 is FVKESK in the germline V gene. The CDR3 DNA is TGTGCCAGCCATTCCGGACAGTATAATTCACCCCTCCACTTT. Amino acid sequence: CASHSGQYNSPLHF.

The chain uses TRBV19 and TRBJ2-7; no reliable D call. Per the germline V gene, CDR1 is LNHDA and CDR2 is SQIVND (reference sequence). The V end lost 5 bases, the J end lost 3 bases, and 14 bases lay between the germline ends. The CDR3 loop spans 14 amino acids. The CDR3 DNA is TGTGCCAGTAGTCTCTCGGTCACTAACTACGAGCAGTACTTC. This gives the protein CASSLSVTNYEQYF.